The entry below gives a single TCR beta chain sequence along with its context. This sample is drawn from a study of blood T cell repertoires in COVID-19. As for the study in general: The study drew acute and convalescent COVID-19 samples from the United States, Italy and Spain. The analysed material was cDNA or gDNA that came from T cells, B-cell-depleted T cells, or PBMCs.

After removal of 0 bases from V and 8 bases from J, the junction contained 7 bases not matched to a gene. The CDR3 spans 14 residues. CDR1 and CDR2 from the germline V gene are SGHRS and YFSETQ. The repertoire was sequenced with immunoSEQ multiplex PCR; TCRdb's copy has only in-frame clones and lacks some. The sample carries more than 50,000 clones, approximately 92% recorded once. The J gene is TRBJ1-2, the V gene TRBV5-1; 7 nucleotides align to TRBD1. The clonotype was recovered from an elderly man with acute or convalescent COVID-19. The sample taken for sequencing was peripheral blood. The CDR3: CASSLDRGSRGYTF. The CDR3 region has the DNA TGCGCCAGCAGCTTGGACAGGGGTTCAAGGGGCTACACCTTC.